The sequence of this TCR beta chain was determined in a study of CD8 T cells in Susac syndrome. Random hexamers were used to reverse transcribe roughly 0.5 to 1 ug of RNA. TCRdb processed the immunoSEQ multiplex PCR reads anew with MiXCR; each CDR3 protein has one entry. This repertoire shows roughly 200,000 distinct CDR3 sequences, roughly 94% found once; its top ten account for 0.085% to 0.1%. This clonotype showed up just once. With 5 bases clipped from V and 7 bases from J, the junction kept 8 bases outside the gene matches. The germline gives CDR1 SEHNR, CDR2 FQNEAQ (reference sequence). The CDR3 sequence is 15 residues long.

The clonotype was recovered from a human donor with Susac syndrome. The chain carries TRBV7-9 and TRBJ2-1; 10 nucleotides match TRBD2. The specimen sequenced was CD4+ T cells from PBMCs. CDR3 sequence reads: CASSPQGGLANEQFF. In DNA form, the CDR3 reads TGTGCCAGCAGCCCCCAGGGGGGACTAGCGAATGAGCAGTTCTTC.